Shown below are 5 T cell receptor beta chains from a single sample sequenced in a study of T cells in Graves' hyperthyroidism and ophthalmopathy. RNA transcripts were the template for amplifying TCR beta CDR3 regions. Researchers ran a first-round RT-PCR on the TCR CDR3 using the HTBI primer set. One entry per CDR3 protein, called by TCRdb with MiXCR from the multiplex PCR reads. Among some 500,000 distinct CDR3 sequences listed, 14% were seen once. The specimen was blood. The receptors shown here come from a young woman with Graves' hyperthyroidism.

Ten or more counts support this clonotype. CDR3 in DNA: TGTGCCAGCAGTTTCCACCCCGGACAGGGAAACTATGGCTACACCTTC. It specifies CASSFHPGQGNYGYTF. V gene TRBV12-3 or TRBV12-4 combines with J gene TRBJ1-2; 8 bases fit TRBD1. V lost 3 bases to trimming and J lost 2 bases; unmatched junction nucleotides: 8. This CDR3 spans 16 amino acids.

This clonotype was seen more than once but under ten times. The chain has TRBV14 and TRBJ2-4; 7 bases are shared with TRBD2. Germline assignment: CDR1 SGHDN and CDR2 FVKESK. J lost 3 bases, V lost 3 bases, and 11 bases had no gene match. CDR3 length equals 17 residues. The CDR3 DNA reads as TGTGCCAGCAGCCAGTTAGCGGGCGGGACCAACAAAAACATTCAGTACTTC. Protein: CASSQLAGGTNKNIQYF.

This clonotype was seen repeatedly, ten times or more. The chain couples TRBV3-1 to TRBJ2-1; possibly TRBD1 or TRBD2 for D (6 bases each). Germline assignment: CDR1 LGHDT and CDR2 YNNKEL (reference sequence). This CDR3 region has 13 residues. V was trimmed by 1 base and J by 15 bases, leaving 16 bases between them. CDR3 sequence: CASSQVPGGTGFF. CDR3 nucleotides: TGTGCCAGCAGCCAAGTTCCCGGGGGCACGGGGTTCTTC.

In this sample, this clonotype turned up many times. The V gene is TRBV7-2, the J gene TRBJ2-2; possibly TRBD2 for D (6 bases). V gave up 2 bases and J gave up 1 base, with 8 bases separating them. The germline V gene has CDR1 SGHTA and CDR2 FQGNSA. This CDR3 region has 15 residues. CDR3 protein: CASSLSSGNTGELFF. The CDR3 bases are TGTGCCAGCAGCTTAAGTAGCGGGAACACCGGGGAGCTGTTTTTT. Full variable domain (rest looked up from reference TRBV7-2 and TRBJ2-2): GAGVSQSPSNKVTEKGKDVELRCDPISGHTALYWYRQSLGQGLEFLIYFQGNSAPDKSGLPSDRFSAERTGGSVSTLTIQRTQQEDSAVYLCASSLSSGNTGELFFGEGSRLTVL.

This clonotype is a singleton in its sample. The V gene is TRBV2, the J gene TRBJ2-7, with 9 bases lining up with TRBD1. Germline V gene sequence: CDR1 SNHLY, CDR2 FYNNEI. This CDR3 is built from 14 residues. V trimming: 6 bases; J trimming: 2 bases; junction bases outside the gene matches: 5. CDR3 bases: TGTGCCAGCAGGTCGGGACAGGGCCCCTACGAGCAGTACGTC. It encodes CASRSGQGPYEQYV.